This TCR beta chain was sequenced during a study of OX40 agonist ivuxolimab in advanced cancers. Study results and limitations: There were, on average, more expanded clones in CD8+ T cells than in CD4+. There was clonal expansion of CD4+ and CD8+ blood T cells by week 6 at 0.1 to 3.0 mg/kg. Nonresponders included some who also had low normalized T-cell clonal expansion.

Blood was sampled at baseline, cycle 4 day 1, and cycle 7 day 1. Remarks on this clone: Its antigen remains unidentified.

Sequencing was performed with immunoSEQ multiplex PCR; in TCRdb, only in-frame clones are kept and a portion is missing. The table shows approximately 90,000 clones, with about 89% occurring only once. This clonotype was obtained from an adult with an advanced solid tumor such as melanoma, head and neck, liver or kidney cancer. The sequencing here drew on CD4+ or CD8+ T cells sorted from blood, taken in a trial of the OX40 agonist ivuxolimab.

The chain's CDR3 is CASSLNRGLDEQYF. CDR3 DNA sequence: TGTGCCAGCAGTTTAAACAGGGGGCTTGACGAGCAGTACTTC. The chain uses TRBV27 and TRBJ2-7; 9 bases line up with TRBD1. The trim removed 2 bases at V and 5 bases at J, leaving 4 bases unmatched. Looked up from germline, CDR1 is MNHEY and CDR2 is SMNVEV (reference sequence). The CDR3 extends over 14 amino acids.